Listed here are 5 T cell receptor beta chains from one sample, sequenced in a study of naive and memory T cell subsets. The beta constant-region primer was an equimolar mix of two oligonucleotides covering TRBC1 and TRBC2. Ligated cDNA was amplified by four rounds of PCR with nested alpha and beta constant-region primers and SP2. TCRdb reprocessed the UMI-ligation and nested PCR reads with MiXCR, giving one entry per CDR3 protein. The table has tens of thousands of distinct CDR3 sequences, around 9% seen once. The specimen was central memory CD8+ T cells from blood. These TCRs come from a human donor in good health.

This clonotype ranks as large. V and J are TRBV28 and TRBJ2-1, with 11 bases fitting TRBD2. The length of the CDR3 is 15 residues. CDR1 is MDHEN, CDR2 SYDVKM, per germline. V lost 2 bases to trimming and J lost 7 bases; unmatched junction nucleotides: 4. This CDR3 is CASSLGSGGGNEQFF. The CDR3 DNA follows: TGTGCCAGCAGTTTAGGTAGCGGGGGGGGGAATGAGCAGTTCTTC.

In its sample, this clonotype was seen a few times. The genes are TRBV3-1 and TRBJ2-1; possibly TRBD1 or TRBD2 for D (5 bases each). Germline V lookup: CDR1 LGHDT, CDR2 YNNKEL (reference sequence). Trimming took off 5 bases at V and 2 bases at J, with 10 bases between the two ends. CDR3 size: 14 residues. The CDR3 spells CASSFPGPYNEQFF. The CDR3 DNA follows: TGTGCCAGCAGCTTCCCGGGGCCCTACAATGAGCAGTTCTTC.

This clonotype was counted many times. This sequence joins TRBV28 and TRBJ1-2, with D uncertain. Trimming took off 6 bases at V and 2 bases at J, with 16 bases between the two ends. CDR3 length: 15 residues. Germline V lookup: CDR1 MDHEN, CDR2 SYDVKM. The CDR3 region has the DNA TGTGCCAGCAGACGAACGGGATCCCGAAACTATGGCTACACCTTC. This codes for CASRRTGSRNYGYTF.

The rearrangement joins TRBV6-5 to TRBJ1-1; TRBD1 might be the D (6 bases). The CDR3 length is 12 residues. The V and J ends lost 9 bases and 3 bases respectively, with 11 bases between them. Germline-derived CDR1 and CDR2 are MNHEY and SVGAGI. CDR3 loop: CASEGGDTEAFF. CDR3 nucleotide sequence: TGTGCCAGTGAAGGGGGGGACACTGAAGCTTTCTTT.

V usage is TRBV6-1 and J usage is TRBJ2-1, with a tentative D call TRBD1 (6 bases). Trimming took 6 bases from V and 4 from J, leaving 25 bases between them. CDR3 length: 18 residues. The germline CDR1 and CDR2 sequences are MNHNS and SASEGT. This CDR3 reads CASRLQQGPENLYNEQFF. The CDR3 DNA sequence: TGTGCCAGCAGACTTCAACAGGGTCCGGAAAACCTTTACAATGAGCAGTTCTTC.